This entry describes one T cell receptor (beta chain). Its target is not known. Use of 60 Vbeta and 13 Jbeta primers characterized the PCR. Here immunoSEQ multiplex PCR was the method, and the copy in TCRdb shows in-frame clones only, minus some. The table lists about 200,000 clones, 75% to 85% of them singletons. These data come from a study of cytomegalovirus exposure and HLA in healthy donors. V was cut by 5 bases and J by 2 bases, with 6 bases left in between. The CDR3 consists of 13 residues. Germline V lookup: CDR1 SGHNT, CDR2 YENEEA. Study observations and caveats: On later analysis, the bulk of CMV-associated TCR beta chains appeared to be HLA-restricted.

The sequenced sample was PBMCs. This receptor was obtained from a woman aged 45-59 years in good health and CMV-seropositive. The V gene is TRBV11-3, the J gene TRBJ2-2; no firm D call. DNA of the CDR3: TGTGCCAGCAGCCTAAGTAACACCGGGGAGCTGTTTTTT. Amino acid sequence: CASSLSNTGELFF.